The T cell receptor (beta chain) described here comes from a study of blood T cell repertoires in COVID-19. Background on the study: Acute-phase and convalescent COVID-19 samples originated in the United States, Italy and Spain. Sources were T cells, B-cell-depleted T cells, or PBMCs; the material itself was cDNA or gDNA.

Source study methods: Cell counts per sample came from amplifying reference gene primers. Sequencing was performed with immunoSEQ multiplex PCR; in TCRdb, only in-frame clones are kept and a portion is missing. Clone size and the V and J calls come from that table; the DNA yielded D and trimming. The sample carries 120,000 or so clones, 85% to 90% recorded once. Germline values: CDR1 SGHVS, CDR2 FQNEAQ. CDR3 size: 20 residues. The V end was cut by 1 base, the J end by 0 bases, with 19 bases between. The chain carries TRBV7-8 and TRBJ2-6, with TRBD2 as a possible D gene (7 bases). Sequencing input: peripheral blood. This clonotype was obtained from a man older than 75 with active or convalescent COVID-19. In DNA form, the CDR3 reads TGTGCCAGCAGCTTAGAAGGGGGGGTCCTCCTCAGCTCTGGGGCCAACGTCCTGACTTTC. Its protein is CASSLEGGVLLSSGANVLTF.